This TCR beta chain was sequenced for a study of vaccination and CD4 T cells after COVID-19 (dated 2022 in TCRdb). Notes on the research overall: SARS-CoV-2 positivity had been established in the convalescent patients by nasal swab PCR, and mild disease was recorded in roughly 9 of these patients and severe disease in one. The convalescent cohort comprised six males and four females, including two Hispanic individuals, seven Caucasians, two Asians and one multiracial person. In control cultures, a CEFX viral epitope pool was used as positive control, an HIV-1 Nef peptide pool was used as negative control, or no peptide was added. The spike-specific CD4+ TCR repertoire was compared before and after mRNA vaccination in over nine COVID-19 convalescent patients and a few infection-naive healthy vaccine recipients. Post-COVID blood samples were collected from convalescent patients a median of around 100 days after diagnosis, with a range of about 30 to 161 days. Two doses of either the Pfizer-BioNTech BNT162b2 vaccine (n=8) or the Moderna mRNA-1273 vaccine (n=2) were administered to participants. Culture stimuli were overlapping spike peptide pools from SARS-CoV-2 and from the common cold coronaviruses HCoV-NL63, HCoV-OC43 and HCoV-229E. Post-vaccine blood samples were collected a median of 72 days after the second vaccine dose, ranging from roughly 14 to 241 days.

The method was PCR. At the Johns Hopkins FTIC core, DNA from the cultured CD4+ T cells underwent TCR sequencing with the Oncomine TCR Beta short-read assay. Genomic DNA was extracted from the cultured CD4+ T cells with the QIAamp micro DNA kit. Oncomine TCR Beta libraries made from cultured CD4+ T cells were pooled using unique dual indexes and sequenced on an Illumina iSeq 100. Regarding the original processing steps: Non-productive sequences were removed, and CDR3s not starting with C, not ending with F or W, or shorter than 7 amino acids were discarded. The MANAFEST web application identified antigen-specific clonotypes by comparing peptide-stimulated wells against reference wells and other culture wells. For a clone to be called positive, the clone needed an FDR below 0.05, an odds ratio above 5, and a productive frequency above 0.1% in at least two of three replicate wells. Cross-reactive clonotypes were defined as significantly expanded in both SARS-CoV-2 spike wells and at least one common cold coronavirus spike condition. CDR3 homology was assessed with Levenshtein distances (stringdist) and unrooted phylogenetic trees (ape) in R version 3.6.1. TCRdb handled the public reads itself, with Q25 trimming in fastp and clone calling in MiXCR, and kept productive beta chains. Every distinct CDR3 protein forms one entry, paired with its most common genes and DNA. TCRdb's processing, not the authors' own work, is the source of the V and J calls. For this sample there are 15,000 to 20,000 distinct CDR3 sequences; just over 70% appear just once. Together, the top ten hold about 16% of the sample.

Germline trimming: 11 bases from V, 4 bases from J; junction bases outside gene matches: 3. The CDR3 holds 11 amino acids from the cysteine to the phenylalanine. Left in the record is the CDR3 DNA by itself, 33 bases read in frame from the first base. The treatment or condition label, read with the paper, signifies: roughly 10-day PBMC culture with coronavirus spike peptide pools or control peptides (ViraFEST assay). The study used the ViraFEST assay, which expanded antigen-specific T cells with peptide pools and then identified expanded clonotypes by TCR sequencing. The positive SARS-CoV-2 PCR tests of the convalescent patients were dated from March to December 2020, before the Alpha, Beta and Delta variants emerged in the United States. PBMCs were cultured at a few million per well in IMDM supplemented with approximately 5.3% human AB serum and about 10 IU/ml IL-2, with approximately 10 ug/ml peptide pools added. Half of the culture medium was replaced with fresh IL-2-containing medium on days 3 and 7. After approximately eleven days of culture, CD4+ T cells were isolated by negative selection using the EasySep CD4+ T cell isolation kit. PBMCs were separated from whole blood using Ficoll-Paque Plus gradient centrifugation and then either used fresh or cryopreserved at -140C. In general, triplicate wells were set up for every culture condition.

Findings and caveats that apply to the study as a whole: The study included relatively few convalescent patients and did not analyze early timepoints after natural infection. In convalescent patients, a median around 85% of post-vaccine SARS-CoV-2-reactive clones were detected only after vaccination, and vaccine-specific priming was suggested by this finding. Nearly all vaccine-specific clones in convalescent patients (304 of 307) were mono-reactive for SARS-CoV-2 spike rather than cross-reactive with common cold coronaviruses. An increase in the median number of SARS-CoV-2-reactive clonotypes from around 20 after infection to about 39 after vaccination was observed, but the change was not found to be significant.

Concerning this clonotype: Its antigen has not been determined. No base quality values were provided; no much bigger clone lies one nucleotide off.

The specimen was CD4+ T cells from blood, cultured in vitro. The sequence joins TRBV23-1 to TRBJ2-7; 9 nucleotides in the junction match TRBD1. TRBV23-1 is assigned to the ORF class and has an uncertain function. The TCR sequence derives from a human donor who had recovered from COVID-19. The bases read TGCGCCCGGGACAGGGAATACGAGCAGTACTTC. Its translation is CARDREYEQYF.